This T cell receptor beta chain was identified during a study of identical twins. Per germline, CDR1 MNHEY and CDR2 SVGEGT. The CDR3 totals 13 residues. V dropped 6 bases and J dropped 7 bases, with 15 bases sitting between them. The study, taken as a whole, reports: Beta clonotypes that were abundant in cord blood contained fewer insertions, a pattern absent from memory repertoires.

After template switching added a universal primer site, the resulting cDNA carried unique molecular identifiers. TCRdb used MiXCR to reprocess the 5' RACE reads, holding one entry per CDR3 protein. The sample has fewer than 900,000 distinct CDR3 sequences; 21% are singletons. This clonotype was seen a few times. Its target is not known. The same data also contributed to another study, on T cells expressing NK-cell markers.

The rearrangement joins TRBV6-2 or TRBV6-3 to TRBJ1-1; D not certain. This TCR came from a woman between 18 and 29 years old in good health. The sequencing sample was made of PBMCs. The CDR3 sequence is CASRAAAVLEAFF. For the CDR3, the DNA is TGTGCCAGCAGAGCCGCCGCAGTACTTGAAGCTTTCTTT.